The 21 T cell receptor beta chains below come from one sample, sequenced in a study of T cell responses to AZD1222 COVID-19 vaccine. Profiled with immunoSEQ multiplex PCR; TCRdb holds only in-frame clones, not every one. Of some 150,000 clones listed, about 90% are singletons. Material: peripheral blood, obtained 28 days after the second AZD1222 dose. All receptors come from an adult who received the AZD1222 COVID-19 vaccine.

The rearrangement links TRBV3-1 (or the pseudogene TRBV3-2) to TRBJ1-4; TRBD1 matches 7 bases. Germline CDR1 reads LGHDT; CDR2 reads YNNKEL (reference sequence). This CDR3 comprises 16 residues. The ends lost 1 base at V and 10 bases at J; junction bases unmatched: 12. CDR3 DNA: TGTGCCAGCAGCCAAGTGGGGGCCAAGGGGGCCGGAAAACTGTTTTTT. As protein: CASSQVGAKGAGKLFF.

The gene calls are TRBV10-3 and TRBJ1-1, with D perhaps TRBD1 (5 bases). Germline CDR1 ENHRY, CDR2 SYGVKD. Trimming left V 6 bases short and J 6 bases short, with 11 bases between. This CDR3 has 12 amino acids. The CDR3 DNA is TGTGCCATCAGCCCGGGGGAGCCTGAAGCTTTCTTT. Protein product: CAISPGEPEAFF.

The J gene is TRBJ2-3, the V gene TRBV29-1, with TRBD2 identical over 12 bases. The V and J ends lost 4 bases and 2 bases, in that order; junction bases with no gene match: 4. CDR1 and CDR2 from the germline V gene are SQVTM and ANQGSEA. CDR3 length: 15 residues. The CDR3 region has the DNA TGCAGCGTTGGTGGACTAGCGGGGTTCACAGATACGCAGTATTTT. This translates into CSVGGLAGFTDTQYF.

The chain uses TRBV28 and TRBJ1-2; D is uncertain. Germline values: CDR1 MDHEN, CDR2 SYDVKM. CDR3 size: 14 residues. Trimming pared 5 bases from V and 5 bases from J, leaving 15 bases between. CDR3 nucleotides: TGTGCCAGCAGTCCCCTACACCAGGTTTATGGCTACACCTTC. It yields the protein CASSPLHQVYGYTF.

The J gene is TRBJ2-7, the V gene TRBV27; 7 nucleotides align to TRBD2. The CDR3 totals 14 residues. Germline V gene sequence: CDR1 MNHEY, CDR2 SMNVEV (reference sequence). The J segment lost 6 bases and the V segment lost 0 bases, leaving 5 bases of the junction unmatched. The CDR3 region is CASSLSRLAREQYF. For the CDR3, the DNA is TGTGCCAGCAGTTTATCGCGACTAGCCCGCGAGCAGTACTTC.

This clone has more than one count but fewer than ten. The chain has TRBV5-6 and TRBJ1-6; TRBD1 matches 8 bases. V was clipped by 4 bases and J by 10 bases; unmatched bases: 10. The length of the CDR3 is 15 residues. The germline V gene has CDR1 SGHDT and CDR2 YYEEEE. The CDR3 DNA follows: TGTGCCAGCAGCGTGACAGGGGTGGGCGGATCACCCCTCCACTTT. Amino acid sequence: CASSVTGVGGSPLHF.

The chain couples TRBV11-2 to TRBJ2-7; D unclear. The germline CDR1 and CDR2 sequences are SGHAT and FQNNGV. V was clipped by 5 bases and J by 2 bases, with 13 bases between them. CDR3 size: 14 residues. The CDR3, as DNA: TGTGCCAGCAGCCCGCGGACGGACGCCTACGAGCAGTACTTC. Protein sequence: CASSPRTDAYEQYF.

V usage is TRBV5-1 and J usage is TRBJ2-3, with TRBD2 matching 12 bases. Germline V gene lookup returns CDR1 SGHRS and CDR2 YFSETQ. This CDR3 has 16 amino acids. V trimming: 5 bases; J trimming: 5 bases; junction bases outside the gene matches: 9. In DNA form, the CDR3 reads TGCGCCAGCAGACTACGACTAGCGGGAGTAGGAGATACGCAGTATTTT. This gives the protein CASRLRLAGVGDTQYF.

The chain combines TRBV7-3 with TRBJ2-7, with D perhaps being TRBD1 or TRBD2 (5 bases each). Germline values: CDR1 SGHTA, CDR2 FQGTGA. The CDR3 spans 13 residues. The V end was cut by 3 bases, the J end by 4 bases, with 10 bases between. As DNA, the CDR3 is TGTGCCAGCAGCTTGGGACCGAAATACGAGCAGTACTTC. Protein: CASSLGPKYEQYF.

This sequence joins TRBV11-2 and TRBJ2-1, with 13 bases aligning to TRBD2. Germline trimming cut 6 bases from V and 7 bases from J; bases unmatched to any gene: 3. The CDR3 length is 14 residues. CDR1 is SGHAT, CDR2 FQNNGV, per germline. CDR3: CASRLAGGENEQFF. As DNA, the CDR3 is TGTGCCAGCAGACTAGCGGGAGGGGAGAATGAGCAGTTCTTC.

The chain employs TRBV11-3 and TRBJ2-5, with 7 bases identical to TRBD1. This CDR3 has 17 residues. The germline gives CDR1 SGHNT, CDR2 YENEEA. With V trimmed by 5 bases and J by 2 bases, 14 bases remained unmatched. Here the CDR3 reads CASSLRQGNKGQETQYF. The CDR3, as DNA: TGTGCCAGCAGCCTGCGACAGGGAAACAAGGGGCAAGAGACCCAGTACTTC.

V and J are TRBV4-1 and TRBJ2-7; D may be TRBD1 (6 bases). V lost 2 bases to trimming and J lost 1 base, with 12 bases between them. Germline V gene lookup returns CDR1 MGHRA and CDR2 YSYEKL. CDR3 length: 15 residues. The CDR3 DNA reads TGCGCCAGCAGCCAACAGGGGCTAGCTTCCTACGAGCAGTACTTC. Protein sequence: CASSQQGLASYEQYF.

This clone appeared a single time. The chain links TRBV7-9 to TRBJ2-3, with D possibly matching TRBD1 (5 bases). Deletions cut 1 base from V and 4 bases from J, with 18 bases between. The germline V gene encodes CDR1 SEHNR and CDR2 FQNEAQ (reference sequence). The CDR3 loop spans 17 amino acids. CDR3: CASSLDFFDSTPDTQYF. CDR3 in DNA: TGTGCCAGCAGCTTAGATTTTTTCGACAGCACCCCAGATACGCAGTATTTT.

V usage is TRBV19 and J usage is TRBJ1-2, with TRBD1 matching 9 bases. This CDR3 comprises 17 residues. Germline V gene lookup returns CDR1 LNHDA and CDR2 SQIVND (reference sequence). V gave up 6 bases and J gave up 5 bases; unmatched junction bases: 16. The CDR3 bases are TGTGCCAGTAGCTTCCCCACGGGAACAGGGGGCGGATATGGCTACACCTTC. Amino acids: CASSFPTGTGGGYGYTF.

The V and J genes are TRBV2 and TRBJ2-2, with D perhaps TRBD2 (5 bases). The germline gives CDR1 SNHLY, CDR2 FYNNEI. The germline V and J ends were trimmed by 0 bases and 4 bases, with 6 bases remaining between them. The CDR3 is made up of 14 amino acids. The CDR3 here is CASSEARVTGELFF. The CDR3 DNA follows: TGTGCCAGCAGTGAAGCGCGGGTCACCGGGGAGCTGTTTTTT.

V usage is TRBV18 and J usage is TRBJ2-3; 10 bases map to TRBD1. The CDR3 runs 15 residues. Trimming removed 1 base from V and 3 bases from J; junction bases left unmatched: 1. Germline CDR1 reads KGHSH; CDR2 reads LQKENI. The CDR3 loop is CASSPQDRGTDTQYF. The CDR3 coding sequence is TGTGCCAGCTCACCACAGGACAGGGGGACAGATACGCAGTATTTT.

As regards this clone: This CDR3 is also generated by other DNA sequences in the sample. This chain connects TRBV3-1 (or the pseudogene TRBV3-2) to TRBJ1-5, with TRBD1 as a possible D gene (5 bases). Per the germline V gene, CDR1 is LGHDT and CDR2 is YNNKEL (reference sequence). V lost 1 base, J lost 1 base, and 11 bases lay in between. This CDR3 comprises 16 residues. The CDR3 sequence is CASSQGVGVSNQPQHF. The CDR3 DNA follows: TGTGCCAGCAGCCAAGGAGTAGGGGTAAGCAATCAGCCCCAGCATTTT.

CDR3: CASSGQGARGYTF. Here the CDR3 DNA reads TGTGCCAGCAGCGGACAGGGGGCGCGGGGCTACACCTTC. The genes are TRBV9 and TRBJ1-2; 10 bases map to TRBD1. The trim removed 3 bases at V and 8 bases at J, leaving 4 bases unmatched. The CDR3 length is 13 residues. CDR1 is SGDLS and CDR2 is YYNGEE in the germline V gene.

The chain links TRBV3-1 (or the pseudogene TRBV3-2) to TRBJ1-6, with TRBD1 as a possible D gene (6 bases). CDR3 length: 14 amino acids. Germline lookup yields CDR1 LGHDT and CDR2 YNNKEL (reference sequence). The ends were cut back, 1 base at V and 9 bases at J, with 10 bases in the middle. The CDR3 loop reads CASSQVQGGSPLHF. The CDR3 nucleotides read TGTGCCAGCAGCCAAGTACAGGGTGGTTCACCCCTCCACTTT.

The chain combines TRBV3-1 (or the pseudogene TRBV3-2) with TRBJ2-5, with TRBD2 matching 11 bases. V gave up 5 bases and J gave up 2 bases; unmatched junction bases: 1. Germline values: CDR1 LGHDT, CDR2 YNNKEL (reference sequence). This CDR3 region has 14 residues. The CDR3 bases are TGTGCCAGCAGCGGGACTAGCGGACAAGAGACCCAGTACTTC. Protein product: CASSGTSGQETQYF.

V usage is TRBV14 and J usage is TRBJ2-1; D perhaps matches TRBD1 (5 bases). V was cut by 0 bases and J by 3 bases, with 15 bases left in between. CDR1 and CDR2 from the germline V gene are SGHDN and FVKESK. The CDR3 has 17 residues. The CDR3 DNA reads as TGTGCCAGCAGCCAAGATAGTAGACAGCGACTCTACAATGAGCAGTTCTTC. Its translation is CASSQDSRQRLYNEQFF.